The 24 T cell receptor beta chains below were found in one sample sequenced in a study of shared clonotypes between healthy human individuals (dated by TCRdb to the early 2020s). CD8 naive samples consisted of CD45RO-negative cells that were positively selected for CCR7, yielding a CD45RA+CCR7+ population without TemRA cells. Receptor amplification or capture employed the immunoSEQ multiplex PCR assay. TCRdb obtained this table from immuneACCESS and retained in-frame rearrangements with V and J assigned. These tables miss some clones; where compared with another copy, unresolved V genes account for less than half of the shortfall, and the remainder is unexplained. In all, the sample holds roughly 1,800,000 clones, and approximately 94% of those were seen once. Clones ranked in the top ten supply around 1% of the sample. Specimen: naive CD8+ T cells sorted from blood. The cell subset or site label for this specimen denotes: CD45RA+CCR7+. These receptors were obtained from a man between 18 and 35 years old in good health.

In the case of this clone: This CDR3 is also generated by other DNA sequences in the sample. The V and J genes are TRBV28 and TRBJ1-2, with 7 bases aligning to TRBD1. V lost 5 bases and J lost 2; bases outside the gene matches: 2. This CDR3 comprises 13 residues. Germline V gene lookup returns CDR1 MDHEN and CDR2 SYDVKM. The DNA of the CDR3 is TGTGCCAGCAGTGGGGACAGAAACTATGGCTACACCTTC. It yields the protein CASSGDRNYGYTF.

The chain combines TRBV11-3 with TRBJ2-5, with D possibly TRBD1 on 5 matching bases. Germline lookup yields CDR1 SGHNT and CDR2 YENEEA. V was pared by 3 bases and J by 1 base, with 9 bases between. The CDR3 runs 14 residues. DNA of the CDR3: TGTGCCAGCAGCTTGGGGCCAGCCCAAGAGACCCAGTACTTC. It specifies CASSLGPAQETQYF.

The rearrangement uses TRBV5-5 and TRBJ1-3; D uncertain. From germline, CDR1 is SGHKS and CDR2 YYEKEE (reference sequence). CDR3 length: 14 amino acids. V lost 2 bases, J lost 1 base, and 7 bases lay in between. CDR3 nucleotides: TGTGCCAGCAGCTTCTGGACGTCTGGAAACACCATATATTTT. It translates to CASSFWTSGNTIYF.

Remarks on this clone: At one of its ends the junction is not consistent with the germline gene, which may arise from a read error. The chain carries TRBV6-5 and TRBJ2-7, with D perhaps matching TRBD2 (6 bases). CDR1 is MNHEY, CDR2 SVGAGI, per germline. This CDR3 contains 11 residues. In nucleotides, the CDR3 is TGTGCCAGCAGTGAAGCGTTCGGCGGGACCTTC. It encodes CASSEAFGGTF.

In this sample, this clone turned up once. Distinct nucleotide sequences in the sample also encode this CDR3. The gene calls are TRBV30 and TRBJ2-3, with D perhaps matching TRBD1 (6 bases). CDR3 length: 14 amino acids. The ends were cut back, 0 bases at V and 1 base at J, with 8 bases in the middle. Germline V gene sequence: CDR1 GTSNPN, CDR2 SVGIG (reference sequence). This CDR3 reads CAWSVAGGTDTQYF. Here the CDR3 DNA reads TGTGCCTGGAGTGTCGCAGGGGGCACAGATACGCAGTATTTT.

Of note for this clone: The same CDR3 also results from other DNA sequences found in this sample. The chain employs TRBV4-1 and TRBJ2-1; D is undetermined. Germline CDR1 and CDR2: MGHRA and YSYEKL. This CDR3 region has 13 residues. Trimming took 1 base from V and 5 from J, leaving 6 bases between them. CDR3 protein: CASSQVGDNEQFF. The CDR3 DNA reads as TGCGCCAGCAGCCAAGTAGGAGACAATGAGCAGTTCTTC.

This clone was detected only a few times. The V call is TRBV30, the J call TRBJ1-4; D not certain. With 5 bases removed from V and 3 bases from J, the gap between germline ends came to 4 bases. The V gene's germline CDR1 is GTSNPN and CDR2 SVGIG (reference sequence). This CDR3 contains 11 residues. CDR3 protein: CAWGANEKLFF. DNA of the CDR3: TGTGCCTGGGGGGCTAATGAAAAACTGTTTTTT. Supplemented by reference TRBV30 and TRBJ1-4, the full variable domain reads SQTIHQWPATLVQPVGSPLSLECTVEGTSNPNLYWYRQAAGRGLQLLFYSVGIGQISSEVPQNLSASRPQDRQFILSSKKLLLSDSGFYLCAWGANEKLFFGSGTQLSVL.

As for this clone: Other DNA sequences in this specimen translate into the identical CDR3. The chain joins TRBV5-4 to TRBJ2-7; perhaps TRBD1 as D (6 bases). Trimming pared 5 bases from V and 0 bases from J, leaving 9 bases between. Germline CDR1 SGHNT, CDR2 YYREEE (reference sequence). The CDR3 is 13 amino acids. CDR3 region: CASSLGASYEQYF. The CDR3 DNA follows: TGTGCCAGCAGTCTGGGGGCCTCCTACGAGCAGTACTTC.

This clone has a single count. CDR3 amino acids: CAWSRTSGRNNEQFF. CDR3 DNA: TGTGCCTGGAGTCGGACTAGCGGGAGGAACAATGAGCAGTTCTTC. V usage is TRBV30 and J usage is TRBJ2-1; 14 nucleotides line up with TRBD2. The CDR3 totals 15 residues. V was clipped by 2 bases and J by 5 bases; unmatched bases: 2. Germline V CDR1 and CDR2: GTSNPN, SVGIG (reference sequence).

This sequence joins TRBV4-3 and TRBJ1-5; possibly TRBD1 for D (5 bases). V was trimmed by 1 base and J by 8 bases, leaving 15 bases between them. In germline, CDR1 is LGHNA, CDR2 YSLEER. This CDR3 is built from 15 residues. CDR3 sequence reads: CASSQAAAGREPQHF. CDR3 in DNA: TGCGCCAGCAGCCAAGCGGCGGCAGGGAGAGAGCCCCAGCATTTT.

The chain is built from TRBV7-2 and TRBJ2-1, with TRBD2 identical over 11 bases. J was trimmed by 2 bases and V by 3 bases; bases with no gene match: 9. Per the germline V gene, CDR1 is SGHTA and CDR2 is FQGNSA. The CDR3 sequence is 18 residues long. CDR3 loop: CASSFDLSGRATYNEQFF. The DNA of the CDR3 is TGTGCCAGCAGCTTCGACCTTAGCGGGAGGGCGACCTACAATGAGCAGTTCTTC.

With respect to this clone: The identical CDR3 is also encoded by other nucleotide sequences in the sample. V gene TRBV7-3 combines with J gene TRBJ2-3, with D perhaps TRBD2 (6 bases). The CDR3 has 13 amino acids. Germline V CDR1 and CDR2: SGHTA, FQGTGA. Trimming removed 2 bases at V and 3 bases at J, with 6 bases between. CDR3 residues: CASSLGGTDTQYF. CDR3 DNA: TGTGCCAGCAGCTTAGGGGGGACAGATACGCAGTATTTT.

This chain links TRBV5-1 with TRBJ2-1; 12 bases align to TRBD2. CDR1 SGHRS and CDR2 YFSETQ come from the germline V gene. This CDR3 contains 16 residues. Trimming removed 4 bases from V and 5 bases from J; junction bases left unmatched: 7. The DNA of the CDR3 is TGCGCCAGCAGCAAGACTAGCGGGAGTATCAACAATGAGCAGTTCTTC. As protein: CASSKTSGSINNEQFF.

V is TRBV5-4 and J is TRBJ2-3, with 9 bases lining up with TRBD2. Germline V gives CDR1 SGHNT, CDR2 YYREEE (reference sequence). The CDR3 has 15 amino acids. The junction had 8 bases not matched to a gene; V was cut back by 4 bases and J by 5 bases. The CDR3, as DNA: TGTGCCAGCAGCCTTTGGGGCGGGAGGGAAGATACGCAGTATTTT. Residues: CASSLWGGREDTQYF.

The chain links TRBV5-1 to TRBJ2-7; 10 nucleotides agree with TRBD1. The CDR3 extends over 15 amino acids. Germline CDR1 SGHRS, CDR2 YFSETQ. The ends lost 9 bases at V and 5 bases at J; junction bases unmatched: 14. The CDR3, as DNA: TGCGCCACCCGGGGACCCGGGACAGGGGTCCACGAGCAGTACTTC. It specifies CATRGPGTGVHEQYF.

This clone has just one count. The V call is TRBV7-6, the J call TRBJ2-3; 13 bases fit TRBD2. The ends lost 2 bases at V and 6 bases at J; junction bases unmatched: 5. The CDR3 extends over 16 amino acids. Germline V lookup: CDR1 SGHVS, CDR2 FNYEAQ. CDR3 residues: CASSLTQTSGRDTQYF. CDR3 sequence (DNA): TGTGCCAGCAGCTTAACCCAGACTAGCGGGAGGGATACGCAGTATTTT.

The V and J genes are TRBV10-2 and TRBJ2-3; D is ambiguous. The ends were cut back, 3 bases at V and 5 bases at J, with 12 bases in the middle. The CDR3 totals 14 residues. Germline V gene lookup returns CDR1 WSHSY and CDR2 SAAADI. This CDR3 is CASSEPLVVDTQYF. CDR3 in DNA: TGCGCCAGCAGTGAACCCTTAGTTGTAGATACGCAGTATTTT.

The CDR3 loop reads CASSTAGSNQPQHF. The DNA for the CDR3 is TGTGCCAGCAGCACGGCCGGGAGCAATCAGCCCCAGCATTTT. The V and J genes are TRBV5-4 and TRBJ1-5, with D hard to call. Trimming removed 4 bases at V and 1 base at J, with 9 bases between. CDR1 and CDR2 from the germline V gene are SGHNT and YYREEE (reference sequence). The CDR3 has 14 residues.

In regard to this clone: This sample includes further DNA sequences coding for the same CDR3. Here the CDR3 DNA reads TGTGCCAGCAGTTCAACAGGGGGGCCTGAAGCTTTCTTT. Translation gives CASSSTGGPEAFF. The chain recombines TRBV27 with TRBJ1-1; 8 nucleotides agree with TRBD1. CDR1 MNHEY and CDR2 SMNVEV come from the germline V gene (reference sequence). Germline trimming cut 4 bases from V and 6 bases from J; bases unmatched to any gene: 4. The CDR3 totals 13 residues.

The rearrangement joins TRBV6-5 to TRBJ2-5; 9 nucleotides line up with TRBD2. The V and J ends lost 6 bases and 1 base, in that order; junction bases with no gene match: 6. The CDR3 extends over 15 amino acids. CDR1 is MNHEY, CDR2 SVGAGI, per germline. CDR3: CASSPGGGAQETQYF. The CDR3 DNA sequence: TGTGCCAGCAGCCCCGGCGGGGGGGCCCAAGAGACCCAGTACTTC.

This chain uses TRBV30 with TRBJ2-1; TRBD2 agrees at 7 bases. The germline V gene has CDR1 GTSNPN and CDR2 SVGIG (reference sequence). This CDR3 is 13 amino acids long. Unmatched junction bases numbered 3, after V lost 2 bases and J lost 5 bases. The CDR3 loop is CAWSMGGDNEQFF. Written as DNA, the CDR3 is TGTGCCTGGAGTATGGGGGGGGACAATGAGCAGTTCTTC.

The J gene is TRBJ1-1, the V gene TRBV2, with 8 bases matching TRBD1. The V segment lost 6 bases and the J segment 1 base; nucleotides outside the gene matches: 4. Germline V gene sequence: CDR1 SNHLY, CDR2 FYNNEI. The CDR3 is made up of 14 amino acids. CDR3 loop: CASRPQGGNTEAFF. CDR3 DNA: TGTGCCAGCAGGCCACAGGGGGGGAACACTGAAGCTTTCTTT.

The V call is TRBV7-9, the J call TRBJ2-2; D not certain. Trimming took off 4 bases at V and 0 bases at J, with 6 bases between the two ends. Germline CDR1 reads SEHNR; CDR2 reads FQNEAQ (reference sequence). This CDR3 region has 14 residues. CDR3 loop: CASSWTTNTGELFF. DNA for the CDR3: TGTGCCAGCAGCTGGACGACGAACACCGGGGAGCTGTTTTTT.

This chain joins TRBV6-5 and TRBJ2-7; D not certain. The CDR3 is 12 residues long. V lost 6 bases and J 7 bases, leaving 13 bases between the germline ends. Germline V gene sequence: CDR1 MNHEY, CDR2 SVGAGI. The CDR3 coding sequence is TGTGCCAGCAGCCCCGACGGCGAGGAGCAGTACTTC. This encodes CASSPDGEEQYF.